The 32 T cell receptor beta chains below come from one sample, sequenced in a study of blood T cell repertoires in COVID-19. Measured with immunoSEQ multiplex PCR; TCRdb has only the in-frame clones, and not every one. The data contain 200,000 to 250,000 clones, about 83% of them singletons. Sequencing was performed on peripheral blood. These receptors were collected from a young man who had recovered from COVID-19.

This CDR3 is CASSQMTQGNQPQHF. The CDR3 nucleotides read TGCGCCAGCAGCCAAATGACGCAGGGGAATCAGCCCCAGCATTTT. V is TRBV4-1 and J is TRBJ1-5, with D perhaps TRBD1 (6 bases). Trimming pared 2 bases from V and 4 bases from J, leaving 12 bases between. The CDR3 covers 15 residues. Germline assignment: CDR1 MGHRA and CDR2 YSYEKL.

The chain employs TRBV2 and TRBJ1-6; TRBD1 matches at 10 bases. CDR3 length: 14 residues. Germline loops: CDR1 SNHLY, CDR2 FYNNEI. V lost 6 bases and J lost 7; bases outside the gene matches: 3. The DNA for the CDR3 is TGTGCCAGCAGCTCGGGACAGGGGAATTCACCCCTCCACTTT. Its protein is CASSSGQGNSPLHF.

The chain combines TRBV5-4 with TRBJ2-6, with TRBD1 matching 11 bases. The CDR3 sequence is 18 residues long. CDR1 is SGHNT, CDR2 YYREEE, per germline (reference sequence). Trimming took 0 bases from V and 3 from J; bases not matched to a gene: 5. The CDR3 spells CASSLAGTGGSGANVLTF. Here the CDR3 DNA reads TGTGCCAGCAGCTTGGCCGGGACAGGGGGAAGTGGGGCCAACGTCCTGACTTTC.

This chain links TRBV28 with TRBJ1-5; 9 nucleotides align to TRBD1. The germline gives CDR1 MDHEN, CDR2 SYDVKM. V lost 5 bases and J lost 7; bases outside the gene matches: 12. CDR3 size: 16 residues. Here the CDR3 DNA reads TGTGCCAGCAGTGACCCCGGGACAGGGTTTGGACAGCCCCAGCATTTT. It translates to CASSDPGTGFGQPQHF.

V usage is TRBV27 and J usage is TRBJ1-5; D is perhaps TRBD1 (6 bases). The CDR3 has 13 amino acids. Per germline, CDR1 MNHEY and CDR2 SMNVEV (reference sequence). V gave up 5 bases and J gave up 7 bases, with 12 bases separating them. The CDR3 DNA reads as TGTGCCAGCAGTCCCGCACAGGGACAGCCCCAGCATTTT. It codes for CASSPAQGQPQHF.

V gene TRBV7-2 combines with J gene TRBJ2-4, with a possible D match to TRBD1 (5 bases). Germline CDR1 is SGHTA and CDR2 is FQGNSA. The germline V and J ends were trimmed by 6 bases and 2 bases, with 17 bases remaining between them. The CDR3 runs 16 residues. CDR3 DNA: TGTGCCAGCAGGGGGCAGACAGCCAACCCCAAAAACATTCAGTACTTC. This translates into CASRGQTANPKNIQYF.

This clone has just one count. This rearrangement joins TRBV28 to TRBJ2-2; 7 nucleotides match TRBD1. The germline V gene encodes CDR1 MDHEN and CDR2 SYDVKM. Trimming at V came to 5 bases and at J to 4 bases, leaving 7 bases not matched to a gene. This CDR3 comprises 15 residues. CDR3 bases: TGTGCCAGCAGTCCTCCGGGACAGCTCACCGGGGAGCTGTTTTTT. This translates into CASSPPGQLTGELFF.

The chain joins TRBV5-1 to TRBJ1-6; 7 bases line up with TRBD1. The V gene's germline CDR1 is SGHRS and CDR2 YFSETQ. Trimming removed 4 bases from V and 9 bases from J; junction bases left unmatched: 10. The CDR3 covers 15 residues. CDR3 amino acids: CASSIDRESTSPLHF. The CDR3 bases are TGCGCCAGCAGCATCGACAGGGAGTCTACTTCACCCCTCCACTTT.

The chain uses TRBV3-1 (or the pseudogene TRBV3-2) and TRBJ2-1, with 9 bases fitting TRBD2. Per the germline V gene, CDR1 is LGHDT and CDR2 is YNNKEL (reference sequence). Trimming took 7 bases from V and 5 from J; bases not matched to a gene: 6. CDR3 length: 14 amino acids. CDR3 amino acids: CASTASGENNEQFF. The CDR3 nucleotides read TGTGCCAGCACGGCTAGCGGGGAGAACAATGAGCAGTTCTTC.

The chain carries TRBV19 and TRBJ2-5, with a possible D match to TRBD2 (5 bases). CDR1 is LNHDA, CDR2 SQIVND, per germline (reference sequence). V lost 5 bases, J lost 5 bases, and 18 bases lay in between. CDR3 length: 15 residues. The CDR3 reads CASSPDGLAKETQYF. CDR3 bases: TGTGCCAGTAGTCCGGACGGACTTGCGAAGGAGACCCAGTACTTC. Full variable domain (missing parts from reference TRBV19 and TRBJ2-5): DGGITQSPKYLFRKEGQNVTLSCEQNLNHDAMYWYRQDPGQGLRLIYYSQIVNDFQKGDIAEGYSVSREKKESFPLTVTSAQKNPTAFYLCASSPDGLAKETQYFGPGTRLLVL.

This clone was observed a single time. The chain uses TRBV3-1 (or the pseudogene TRBV3-2) and TRBJ2-1; D unresolved. Per the germline V gene, CDR1 is LGHDT and CDR2 is YNNKEL (reference sequence). The V end was cut by 2 bases, the J end by 7 bases, with 6 bases between. The CDR3 has 12 amino acids. CDR3 bases: TGTGCCAGCAGCCAAAATCGGAATGAGCAGTTCTTC. Protein: CASSQNRNEQFF.

The V gene is TRBV14, the J gene TRBJ2-2; 7 bases line up with TRBD1. There are 15 residues in the CDR3. J was trimmed by 5 bases and V by 1 base; bases with no gene match: 4. Germline values: CDR1 SGHDN, CDR2 FVKESK. CDR3 region: CASSQVTGDTGELFF. CDR3 in DNA: TGTGCCAGCAGCCAAGTAACAGGGGATACCGGGGAGCTGTTTTTT.

The J gene is TRBJ2-5, the V gene TRBV24-1, with a possible D match to TRBD1 (7 bases). V was shortened by 4 bases and J by 5 bases, with 13 bases between the two germline ends. This CDR3 is built from 14 residues. CDR1 and CDR2 (germline): KGHDR, SFDVKD. This CDR3 reads CATSDTGAGETQYF. In DNA form, the CDR3 reads TGTGCCACCAGTGACACAGGGGCGGGGGAGACCCAGTACTTC.

The rearrangement links TRBV6-1 to TRBJ2-7, with a tentative D call TRBD1 (6 bases). This CDR3 region has 15 residues. Trimming stripped 0 bases from V and 1 base from J, with 10 bases between. Germline values: CDR1 MNHNS, CDR2 SASEGT. The CDR3 DNA sequence: TGTGCCAGCAGTGAAGCGGGACACATATCCTACGAGCAGTACGTC. This encodes CASSEAGHISYEQYV.

Points on this clone: This sample also contains other DNA sequences that code for the same CDR3. J is TRBJ2-1 and V is TRBV27; 7 positions match TRBD1. Per the germline V gene, CDR1 is MNHEY and CDR2 is SMNVEV (reference sequence). V dropped 5 bases and J dropped 2; count of bases not matched to a gene: 6. The CDR3 runs 15 residues. The CDR3 loop reads CASSLDRATYNEQFF. The CDR3, as DNA: TGTGCCAGCAGTCTAGACAGGGCTACCTACAATGAGCAGTTCTTC.

The V gene is TRBV5-1, the J gene TRBJ2-2; no firm D call. Trimming pared 4 bases from V and 1 base from J, leaving 2 bases between. This CDR3 spans 12 amino acids. Germline CDR1 and CDR2: SGHRS and YFSETQ. The DNA of the CDR3 is TGCGCCAGCAGCCAGAACACCGGGGAGCTGTTTTTT. Residues: CASSQNTGELFF.

The chain employs TRBV6-5 and TRBJ2-7; 11 nucleotides agree with TRBD1. Per germline, CDR1 MNHEY and CDR2 SVGAGI. After removal of 6 bases from V and 5 bases from J, the junction contained 9 bases not matched to a gene. This CDR3 region has 15 residues. CDR3 sequence: CASRDWDRGWDEQYF. The CDR3 DNA is TGTGCCAGCAGGGATTGGGACAGGGGGTGGGACGAGCAGTACTTC.

V and J are TRBV9 and TRBJ2-2; D might be TRBD2 (7 bases). The CDR3 extends over 16 amino acids. The V end lost 0 bases, the J end lost 5 bases, and 14 bases lay between the germline ends. In germline, CDR1 is SGDLS, CDR2 YYNGEE. CDR3 region: CASSVDPGEGTGELFF. The CDR3 nucleotides are TGTGCCAGCAGCGTAGATCCAGGGGAGGGGACCGGGGAGCTGTTTTTT.

The V gene is TRBV28, the J gene TRBJ2-3, with 9 positions matching TRBD2. Germline CDR1 reads MDHEN; CDR2 reads SYDVKM. This CDR3 contains 15 residues. The V segment lost 5 bases and the J segment 2 bases; nucleotides outside the gene matches: 5. CDR3 bases: TGTGCCAGCAGTCTAGCGGGACTAATCACAGATACGCAGTATTTT. Translation gives CASSLAGLITDTQYF.

This clone was recorded only once. The CDR3 region is CASGPTGGGNSPLHF. CDR3 coding DNA: TGTGCCAGTGGCCCGACAGGCGGCGGTAATTCACCCCTCCACTTT. The chain links TRBV19 to TRBJ1-6, with a weak D call TRBD1 (6 bases). Trimming removed 8 bases at V and 6 bases at J, with 17 bases between. The CDR3 is 15 amino acids. CDR1 is LNHDA and CDR2 is SQIVND in the germline V gene (reference sequence).

The chain recombines TRBV29-1 with TRBJ1-1; D remains ambiguous. Looked up from germline, CDR1 is SQVTM and CDR2 is ANQGSEA. This CDR3 has 12 amino acids. V was shortened by 5 bases and J by 1 base, with 8 bases between the two germline ends. CDR3 loop: CSVQEGNTEAFF. The DNA of the CDR3 is TGCAGCGTTCAGGAGGGGAACACTGAAGCTTTCTTT.

Only a few counts were recorded for this clone. This chain uses TRBV12-3 or TRBV12-4 with TRBJ1-1, with a possible D match to TRBD1 (6 bases). Trimming pared 5 bases from V and 10 bases from J, leaving 14 bases between. The CDR3 is 12 amino acids. For the CDR3, the DNA is TGTGCCAGCAGTGACAGGTCCGGTCTAGCTTTCTTT. Encoded protein: CASSDRSGLAFF.

This clone turned up a few times. Other DNA sequences within the sample encode an identical CDR3. The genes are TRBV18 and TRBJ1-1, with D perhaps matching TRBD1 (6 bases). Deletions cut 4 bases from V and 0 bases from J, with 6 bases between. Germline assignment: CDR1 KGHSH and CDR2 LQKENI. CDR3 length equals 13 residues. CDR3 bases: TGTGCCAGCTCACGGACAGTGAACACTGAAGCTTTCTTT. This sequence encodes CASSRTVNTEAFF. Based on the CDR3 plus reference TRBV18 and TRBJ1-1, the full variable domain is NAGVMQNPRHLVRRRGQEARLRCSPMKGHSHVYWYRQLPEEGLKFMVYLQKENIIDESGMPKERFSAEFPKEGPSILRIQQVVRGDSAAYFCASSRTVNTEAFFGQGTRLTVV.

This clone was observed a single time. This sequence joins TRBV10-3 and TRBJ2-7, with 7 bases lining up with TRBD2. The CDR3 runs 14 residues. Trimming cost V 8 bases and J 0 bases; bases outside gene matches: 7. The V gene's germline CDR1 is ENHRY and CDR2 SYGVKD. CDR3 sequence reads: CAIRAGDGSYEQYF. Here the CDR3 DNA reads TGTGCCATCCGGGCGGGGGACGGCTCCTACGAGCAGTACTTC.

This chain joins TRBV25-1 and TRBJ2-5, with unresolved D. The CDR3 extends over 13 amino acids. Germline V CDR1 and CDR2: MGHDK, SYGVNS. Trimming removed 2 bases from V and 2 bases from J, with 6 bases in between. This CDR3 is CASSEGPQETQYF. CDR3 nucleotides: TGTGCCAGCAGTGAAGGCCCTCAAGAGACCCAGTACTTC. The full variable domain, with the rest looked up from reference TRBV25-1 and TRBJ2-5, is EADIYQTPRYLVIGTGKKITLECSQTMGHDKMYWYQQDPGMELHLIHYSYGVNSTEKGDLSSESTVSRIRTEHFPLTLESARPSHTSQYLCASSEGPQETQYFGPGTRLLVL.

J is TRBJ2-3 and V is TRBV5-1; 8 positions agree with TRBD2. The germline CDR1 and CDR2 sequences are SGHRS and YFSETQ. With 4 bases clipped from V and 1 base from J, the junction kept 17 bases outside the gene matches. The CDR3 is made up of 19 amino acids. CDR3 in amino acids: CASSPGVIAGIGGTDTQYF. CDR3 nucleotide sequence: TGCGCCAGCAGCCCGGGGGTTATAGCGGGGATTGGTGGCACAGATACGCAGTATTTT.

The chain employs TRBV11-2 and TRBJ2-1; 9 nucleotides match TRBD1. Germline loops: CDR1 SGHAT, CDR2 FQNNGV. The CDR3 is made up of 19 amino acids. J gave up 4 bases and V 0 bases, and 13 bases lay outside the gene matches. CDR3 loop: CASSLDFGGQGRTYNEQFF. The CDR3 nucleotides read TGTGCCAGCAGCTTAGATTTCGGAGGACAGGGGCGCACATACAATGAGCAGTTCTTC.

In DNA form, the CDR3 reads TGTGCCAGCATAGGGGGCTCGGGTGAGCAGTTCTTC. Protein sequence: CASIGGSGEQFF. The chain is built from TRBV7-9 and TRBJ2-1, with 7 bases identical to TRBD1. The ends lost 7 bases at V and 9 bases at J; junction bases unmatched: 6. CDR1 SEHNR and CDR2 FQNEAQ come from the germline V gene (reference sequence). This CDR3 is built from 12 residues.

The chain joins TRBV6-5 to TRBJ1-5, with 8 bases aligning to TRBD1. Trimming cost V 4 bases and J 7 bases; bases outside gene matches: 12. The CDR3 spans 16 residues. Germline V gene sequence: CDR1 MNHEY, CDR2 SVGAGI. CDR3 residues: CASSWQTRGLEQPQHF. The CDR3 nucleotides read TGTGCCAGCAGTTGGCAGACCAGGGGGCTAGAACAGCCCCAGCATTTT.

The rearrangement joins TRBV3-1 (or the pseudogene TRBV3-2) to TRBJ2-3, with a tentative D call TRBD2 (5 bases). There are 16 residues in the CDR3. V was cut by 1 base and J by 2 bases, with 13 bases left in between. CDR1 and CDR2 (germline): LGHDT, YNNKEL (reference sequence). CDR3 in amino acids: CASSQANGMITDTQYF. In nucleotides, the CDR3 is TGTGCCAGCAGCCAAGCGAACGGGATGATCACAGATACGCAGTATTTT.

The chain couples TRBV7-9 to TRBJ2-3, with TRBD2 identical over 7 bases. This CDR3 has 16 amino acids. Losses at the gene ends were 5 bases for V and 5 bases for J; bases not matched to a gene: 13. Per germline, CDR1 SEHNR and CDR2 FQNEAQ (reference sequence). The CDR3 sequence: CASSLEGAGVRDTQYF. CDR3 bases: TGTGCCAGCAGCCTGGAGGGCGCGGGGGTTCGAGATACGCAGTATTTT.

This chain links TRBV24-1 with TRBJ2-1; 8 bases align to TRBD2. This CDR3 is 16 amino acids long. Per the germline V gene, CDR1 is KGHDR and CDR2 is SFDVKD. J was trimmed by 4 bases and V by 3 bases; bases with no gene match: 7. CDR3 amino acids: CATSDPSAGGYNEQFF. The CDR3 region has the DNA TGTGCCACCAGTGATCCCTCCGCGGGGGGATACAATGAGCAGTTCTTC.